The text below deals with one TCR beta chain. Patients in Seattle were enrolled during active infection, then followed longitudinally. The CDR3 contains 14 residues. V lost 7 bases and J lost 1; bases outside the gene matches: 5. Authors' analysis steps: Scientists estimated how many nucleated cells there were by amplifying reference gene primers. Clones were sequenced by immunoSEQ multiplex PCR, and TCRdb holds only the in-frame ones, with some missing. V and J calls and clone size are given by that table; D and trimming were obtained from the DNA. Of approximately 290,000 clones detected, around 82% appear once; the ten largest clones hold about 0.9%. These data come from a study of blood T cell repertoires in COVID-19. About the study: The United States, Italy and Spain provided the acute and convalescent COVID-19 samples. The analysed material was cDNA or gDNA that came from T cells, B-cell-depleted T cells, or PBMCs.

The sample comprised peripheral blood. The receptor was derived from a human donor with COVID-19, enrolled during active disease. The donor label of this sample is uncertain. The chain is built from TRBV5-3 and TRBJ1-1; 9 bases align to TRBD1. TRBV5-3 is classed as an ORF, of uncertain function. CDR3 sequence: CARVGTGQNTEAFF. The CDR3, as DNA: TGTGCCAGAGTCGGGACAGGGCAGAACACTGAAGCTTTCTTT.